One sample yielded the 17 T cell receptor beta chains listed below, sequenced in a study of blood T cell repertoires in COVID-19. Assay used: immunoSEQ multiplex PCR; TCRdb lists only in-frame clones, some missing. The sample gives around 100,000 clones, around 90% of which show up once; more than 5% is in the top ten. Sequencing was performed on peripheral blood. The receptors stem from a woman in her forties or fifties with COVID-19, enrolled during active disease.

This clone appeared a single time. The J gene is TRBJ2-1, the V gene TRBV6-1, with D perhaps TRBD2 (6 bases). Trimming cost V 2 bases and J 0 bases, with 8 bases left between them. This CDR3 is built from 15 residues. CDR1 MNHNS and CDR2 SASEGT come from the germline V gene. The CDR3 is CASSEIGSSYNEQFF. The CDR3 DNA reads TGTGCCAGCAGTGAAATCGGGAGCTCCTACAATGAGCAGTTCTTC.

The chain combines TRBV7-9 with TRBJ1-3, with D maybe TRBD1 (5 bases). The V gene's germline CDR1 is SEHNR and CDR2 FQNEAQ (reference sequence). Trimming took off 6 bases at V and 0 bases at J, with 15 bases between the two ends. The CDR3 sequence is 16 residues long. The CDR3 DNA sequence: TGTGCCAGCAGACCCCCAGGGCAGGACTCTGGAAACACCATATATTTT. This translates into CASRPPGQDSGNTIYF.

The table lists this clone with a few counts. This chain connects TRBV5-1 to TRBJ1-3; D call uncertain. The CDR3 has 13 amino acids. With 3 bases removed from V and 4 bases from J, the gap between germline ends came to 8 bases. The germline gives CDR1 SGHRS, CDR2 YFSETQ. This CDR3 is CASSSPEGNTIYF. The DNA of the CDR3 is TGCGCCAGCAGCTCCCCCGAGGGAAACACCATATATTTT.

J is TRBJ1-2 and V is TRBV11-3; tentatively, D is TRBD1 (6 bases). Trimming pared 4 bases from V and 5 bases from J, leaving 11 bases between. The CDR3 has 13 residues. Germline V gene sequence: CDR1 SGHNT, CDR2 YENEEA. For the CDR3, the DNA is TGTGCCAGCAGCTCCATAACAGGGTATGGCTACACCTTC. Encoded protein: CASSSITGYGYTF.

The rearrangement links TRBV29-1 to TRBJ2-7, with D tentatively TRBD1 (6 bases). The CDR3 has 12 residues. The V and J ends lost 2 bases and 6 bases respectively, with 11 bases between them. In germline, CDR1 is SQVTM, CDR2 ANQGSEA. CDR3 region: CSVERSRGEQYF. CDR3 bases: TGCAGCGTTGAAAGGTCCAGGGGCGAGCAGTACTTC.

The chain recombines TRBV7-2 with TRBJ1-4; D not resolved. Trimming removed 0 bases at V and 7 bases at J, with 6 bases between. CDR1 SGHTA and CDR2 FQGNSA come from the germline V gene. The CDR3 totals 13 residues. The CDR3 nucleotides read TGTGCCAGCAGCTTAGCGCTTAGTGAAAAACTGTTTTTT. Translated: CASSLALSEKLFF.

The chain couples TRBV6-5 to TRBJ2-5, with a weak D call TRBD2 (5 bases). Trimming took 0 bases from V and 5 from J, leaving 10 bases between them. Germline V gene data show CDR1 as MNHEY and CDR2 as SVGAGI. The CDR3 extends over 14 amino acids. Here the CDR3 reads CASSYSGKWETQYF. In nucleotides, the CDR3 is TGTGCCAGCAGTTACTCCGGGAAATGGGAGACCCAGTACTTC.

The CDR3 reads CASSEPIAGENTGELFF. In DNA, the CDR3 is TGCGCCAGCAGTGAGCCTATAGCGGGGGAGAACACCGGGGAGCTGTTTTTT. The chain is built from TRBV10-1 and TRBJ2-2; 9 bases agree with TRBD2. The CDR3 covers 17 residues. The ends lost 2 bases at V and 1 base at J; junction bases unmatched: 5. Germline-derived CDR1 and CDR2 are WNHNN and SYGVQD (reference sequence).

The chain is built from TRBV5-1 and TRBJ2-1; D not resolved. V was shortened by 1 base and J by 5 bases, with 7 bases between the two germline ends. This CDR3 is 13 amino acids long. Germline loops: CDR1 SGHRS, CDR2 YFSETQ. The CDR3 sequence is CASSLIPDNEQFF. The CDR3 coding sequence is TGCGCCAGCAGCTTGATTCCAGACAATGAGCAGTTCTTC. Supplemented by reference TRBV5-1 and TRBJ2-1, the full variable domain reads KAGVTQTPRYLIKTRGQQVTLSCSPISGHRSVSWYQQTPGQGLQFLFEYFSETQRNKGNFPGRFSGRQFSNSRSEMNVSTLELGDSALYLCASSLIPDNEQFFGPGTRLTVL.

This sequence joins TRBV3-1 (or the pseudogene TRBV3-2) and TRBJ2-2; no definite D call. CDR1 LGHDT and CDR2 YNNKEL come from the germline V gene (reference sequence). The CDR3 is 12 amino acids. The V gene lost 3 bases and the J gene lost 7 bases, with 6 bases spanning the gap. The CDR3 nucleotides read TGTGCCAGCAGCCATCTCGGCGGGGAGCTGTTTTTT. Its translation: CASSHLGGELFF.

The V and J genes are TRBV2 and TRBJ2-3, with D unclear. The V gene lost 8 bases and the J gene lost 2 bases, with 8 bases spanning the gap. This CDR3 spans 12 amino acids. Per germline, CDR1 SNHLY and CDR2 FYNNEI. The DNA for the CDR3 is TGTGCCAGCCGCGAAAACACAGATACGCAGTATTTT. Amino acids: CASRENTDTQYF.

The V gene is TRBV12-3 or TRBV12-4, the J gene TRBJ2-1, with D possibly being TRBD2 (5 bases). The CDR3 is 12 residues long. V lost 6 bases, J lost 15 bases, and 18 bases lay in between. CDR3 nucleotide sequence: TGTGCCAGCAGGGTCCCCTTACTAGGTTCGTTCTTC. Protein product: CASRVPLLGSFF.

The J gene is TRBJ1-4, the V gene TRBV7-2; 8 bases are shared with TRBD1. V was pared by 2 bases and J by 4 bases, with 3 bases of the junction left unmatched. CDR3 length: 15 residues. The germline gives CDR1 SGHTA, CDR2 FQGNSA. The CDR3 DNA is TGTGCCAGCAGCTTACTGGGACAGGATAATGAAAAACTGTTTTTT. Protein product: CASSLLGQDNEKLFF.

The genes are TRBV28 and TRBJ1-5; 8 bases fit TRBD1. From germline, CDR1 is MDHEN and CDR2 SYDVKM. There are 14 residues in the CDR3. After removal of 2 bases from V and 5 bases from J, the junction contained 2 bases not matched to a gene. The CDR3 sequence: CASSLETGDQPQHF. The CDR3 bases are TGTGCCAGCAGTTTAGAGACAGGGGATCAGCCCCAGCATTTT.

The V call is TRBV4-2, the J call TRBJ2-2; the match to TRBD2 covers 16 bases. After removal of 5 bases from V and 0 bases from J, the junction contained 6 bases not matched to a gene. CDR1 and CDR2 from the germline V gene are LGHNA and YNFKEQ. CDR3 length: 19 residues. The CDR3 DNA sequence: TGTGCCAGCAGCGGTTCGGGACTAGCGGGGGGGGCGAACACCGGGGAGCTGTTTTTT. Its translation is CASSGSGLAGGANTGELFF.

Written as DNA, the CDR3 is TGCGCCAGCAGCCACCCCGGGACAGGTATTTATGAGCAGTTCTTC. Amino acids: CASSHPGTGIYEQFF. J is TRBJ2-1 and V is TRBV4-3, with TRBD1 identical over 8 bases. The germline V gene has CDR1 LGHNA and CDR2 YSLEER. The J segment lost 8 bases and the V segment lost 3 bases, leaving 9 bases of the junction unmatched. The CDR3 sequence is 15 residues long.

This clone was recorded once. The chain couples TRBV21-1 to TRBJ2-4; the table assigns TRBD2, which was not confirmed against the DNA. TRBV21-1 is assigned pseudogene status. This CDR3 spans 17 amino acids. CDR3 sequence: CASSKVTGVLAKNIQYF. Here the CDR3 DNA reads TGTGCCAGCAGCAAAGTAACGGGGGTACTAGCCAAAAACATTCAGTACTTC.